This TCR beta chain originates from a study of cytomegalovirus exposure and HLA in healthy donors. Points from the study as a whole: A later analysis associated some 18,000 TCR beta sequences with HLA alleles at a 0.05 false discovery rate. A list of 164 TCR beta chains associated with cytomegalovirus was given.

From germline, CDR1 is SGHRS and CDR2 YFSETQ. The V and J ends lost 5 bases and 10 bases, in that order; junction bases with no gene match: 10. This CDR3 is built from 14 residues. A word on this clone: The antigen is undetermined.

It was with 60 Vbeta and 13 Jbeta primers that the PCR ran. Produced via immunoSEQ multiplex PCR; TCRdb's table is partial and in-frame only. The sample records about 150,000 clones, approximately 82% being singletons. The sequence came from a woman between 45 and 65 years old in good health and CMV-seropositive. Sequenced material: PBMCs. J is TRBJ2-1 and V is TRBV5-1; 9 bases fit TRBD2. DNA of the CDR3: TGCGCCAGCAGAGCTAGCGGGACCCCGGGGGAGCAGTTCTTC. It translates to CASRASGTPGEQFF.